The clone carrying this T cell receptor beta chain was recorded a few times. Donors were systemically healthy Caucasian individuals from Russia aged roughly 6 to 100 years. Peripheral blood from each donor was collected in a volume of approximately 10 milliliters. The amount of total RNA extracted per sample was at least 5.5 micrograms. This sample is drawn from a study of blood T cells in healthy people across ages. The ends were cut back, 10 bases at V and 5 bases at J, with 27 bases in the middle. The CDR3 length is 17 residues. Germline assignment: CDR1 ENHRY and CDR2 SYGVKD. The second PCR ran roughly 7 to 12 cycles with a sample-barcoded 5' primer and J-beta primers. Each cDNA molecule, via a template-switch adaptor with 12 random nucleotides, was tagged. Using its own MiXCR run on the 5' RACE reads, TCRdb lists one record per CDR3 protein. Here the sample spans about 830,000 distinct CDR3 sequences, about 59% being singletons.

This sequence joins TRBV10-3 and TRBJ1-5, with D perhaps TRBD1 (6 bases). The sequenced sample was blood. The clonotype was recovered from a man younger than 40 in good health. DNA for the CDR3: TGTGCCACCCAAAACGGGGCAGGGGAAAGGGGTTATCAGCCCCAGCATTTT. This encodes CATQNGAGERGYQPQHF.